The TCR beta chain described here comes from a study of T cell repertoires in cytomegalovirus infection. TCRdb re-called the reads with MiXCR, one entry per CDR3 protein. The data hold about 920,000 distinct CDR3 sequences, with 30% to 40% observed a single time. Study-wide findings and caveats: The ex vivo response showed dominance by HLA-C-restricted CMV-specific TCR beta clonotypes.

Notes on this clonotype: What it binds is unknown.

V was pared by 7 bases and J by 6 bases, with 5 bases of the junction left unmatched. This CDR3 is 12 amino acids long. Germline V lookup: CDR1 SQVTM, CDR2 ANQGSEA. Sequenced here: cultured CD8+ T cells from PBMCs, sampled from culture after CMV antigen stimulation. The TCR was taken from a human donor in good health (CMV status not recorded). Some clones in this sample may be carry-over from other donors' samples. This chain links TRBV29-1 with TRBJ2-2; 7 nucleotides line up with TRBD1. The CDR3: CSGQGSAGELFF. In DNA, the CDR3 is TGCAGCGGACAGGGATCGGCCGGGGAGCTGTTTTTT.